What follows are 24 T cell receptor beta chains derived from one specimen sequenced in a study of chemoradiotherapy in HPV16-positive cancers. The method was immunoSEQ multiplex PCR; TCRdb's version includes in-frame clones alone and lacks a portion of them. The data contain 30,000 to 40,000 clones, 80% to 90% of them seen just once; the ten biggest clones take up about 3.4%. The sample consisted of blood, taken from a patient who underwent chemoradiotherapy. These receptors were taken from a human donor with HPV-associated anogenital cancer.

The chain links TRBV6-5 to TRBJ1-6; tentative D call: TRBD1 (5 bases). Germline lookup yields CDR1 MNHEY and CDR2 SVGAGI. V shed 6 bases and J shed 6 bases, with 12 bases lying between them. This CDR3 region has 14 residues. The CDR3 spells CASRFRGSNSPLHF. As DNA, the CDR3 is TGTGCCAGCAGGTTTCGGGGCAGTAATTCACCCCTCCACTTT.

About this clone itself: Mismatch with germline at one junction end may stem from a read error. The V gene is TRBV7-9, the J gene TRBJ2-1; 8 bases map to TRBD2. The CDR3 runs 15 residues. CDR1 SEHNR and CDR2 FQNEAQ come from the germline V gene (reference sequence). Here the CDR3 reads CASSPSGRGYNEQFF. The CDR3 coding sequence is TGCGCCAGCAGCCCGAGCGGGAGAGGCTACAATGAGCAGTTCTTC. Full variable domain (remainder filled in from reference TRBV7-9 and TRBJ2-1): DTGVSQNPRHKITKRGQNVTFRCDPISEHNRLYWYRQTLGQGPEFLTYFQNEAQLEKSRLLSDRFSAERPKGSFSTLEIQRTEQGDSAMYLCASSPSGRGYNEQFFGPGTRLTVL.

The rearrangement links TRBV6-4 to TRBJ2-1, with D maybe TRBD1 (7 bases). V lost 6 bases and J 5 bases, leaving 14 bases between the germline ends. The germline V gene encodes CDR1 MRHNA and CDR2 SNTAGT. The CDR3 spans 14 residues. The CDR3 coding sequence is TGTGCCAGCAGCGCGGGACAGACAGACAATGAGCAGTTCTTC. Its translation is CASSAGQTDNEQFF.

The chain carries TRBV5-1 and TRBJ2-1, with D uncertain. V dropped 2 bases and J dropped 0 bases, with 12 bases sitting between them. The V gene's germline CDR1 is SGHRS and CDR2 YFSETQ. CDR3 size: 16 residues. CDR3 sequence: CASSFGDSSSYNEQFF. CDR3 DNA: TGCGCCAGCAGCTTTGGGGATTCGAGCTCCTACAATGAGCAGTTCTTC.

The table lists this clone with a few counts. J is TRBJ1-2 and V is TRBV27, with D perhaps matching TRBD1 (6 bases). V lost 6 bases and J 6 bases, leaving 17 bases between the germline ends. The CDR3 length is 14 residues. Germline V gene data show CDR1 as MNHEY and CDR2 as SMNVEV (reference sequence). The CDR3 is CASRIQGNLDGYTF. Written as DNA, the CDR3 is TGTGCCAGCAGGATACAGGGTAACTTAGATGGCTACACCTTC.

This chain links TRBV7-2 with TRBJ2-3; 8 bases are shared with TRBD2. Germline CDR1 and CDR2: SGHTA and FQGNSA. This CDR3 spans 15 amino acids. V dropped 5 bases and J dropped 6; count of bases not matched to a gene: 10. The CDR3 DNA is TGTGCCAGCAGCCAGAGGGGACTAGGAATCGATACGCAGTATTTT. Amino acid sequence: CASSQRGLGIDTQYF.

In DNA form, the CDR3 reads TGTGCCAGTAGTCCCCGGGAAGGGGCTGAGCAGTTCTTC. As protein: CASSPREGAEQFF. This chain connects TRBV19 to TRBJ2-1; D possibly uses TRBD1 or TRBD2 (5 bases each). The V gene lost 5 bases and the J gene lost 9 bases, with 14 bases spanning the gap. CDR1 is LNHDA, CDR2 SQIVND, per germline (reference sequence). This CDR3 region has 13 residues. Based on the CDR3 plus reference TRBV19 and TRBJ2-1, the full variable domain is DGGITQSPKYLFRKEGQNVTLSCEQNLNHDAMYWYRQDPGQGLRLIYYSQIVNDFQKGDIAEGYSVSREKKESFPLTVTSAQKNPTAFYLCASSPREGAEQFFGPGTRLTVL.

V gene TRBV7-9 combines with J gene TRBJ2-2; D perhaps matches TRBD2 (6 bases). CDR3 length: 16 amino acids. Germline V gives CDR1 SEHNR, CDR2 FQNEAQ (reference sequence). The ends were cut back, 1 base at V and 2 bases at J, with 11 bases in the middle. CDR3 bases: TGTGCCAGCAGCTTAGGATGGAGGGGTAACACCGGGGAGCTGTTTTTT. It yields the protein CASSLGWRGNTGELFF.

This sequence joins TRBV18 and TRBJ2-3, with TRBD2 matching over 11 bases. Germline V CDR1 and CDR2: KGHSH, LQKENI. J gave up 1 base and V 3 bases, and 12 bases lay outside the gene matches. The CDR3 is 19 residues long. The CDR3 coding sequence is TGTGCCAGCTCACCCCGACGTACTAGCGGGGGCGCGGGCACAGATACGCAGTATTTT. Translation gives CASSPRRTSGGAGTDTQYF.

The chain is built from TRBV6-5 and TRBJ2-7; TRBD1 might be the D (5 bases). Germline values: CDR1 MNHEY, CDR2 SVGAGI. V was pared by 5 bases and J by 2 bases, with 10 bases between. The length of the CDR3 is 13 residues. This chain's CDR3 is CASSRTMPYEQYF. The CDR3 nucleotides are TGTGCCAGCAGTAGGACAATGCCCTACGAGCAGTACTTC.

DNA for the CDR3: TGTGCCAGCTCACCTACCTGGACAGGGAGCGGAACCGAGCAGTACTTC. The encoded protein is CASSPTWTGSGTEQYF. This sequence joins TRBV18 and TRBJ2-7; 8 nucleotides agree with TRBD1. Looked up from germline, CDR1 is KGHSH and CDR2 is LQKENI. The junction had 13 bases not matched to a gene; V was cut back by 3 bases and J by 6 bases. This CDR3 contains 16 residues.

V and J are TRBV5-6 and TRBJ1-2; weak D call: TRBD1 (6 bases). The germline V gene has CDR1 SGHDT and CDR2 YYEEEE. The CDR3 runs 13 residues. V lost 4 bases and J lost 8, with 15 bases in between. CDR3: CASSLYRVEGYTF. As DNA, the CDR3 is TGTGCCAGCAGCCTGTACAGGGTAGAAGGCTACACCTTC.

The chain recombines TRBV7-2 with TRBJ2-5; possibly TRBD1 for D (7 bases). CDR3 length equals 15 residues. V dropped 1 base and J dropped 5 bases, with 14 bases sitting between them. Germline V gene sequence: CDR1 SGHTA, CDR2 FQGNSA. This CDR3 is CASSLGGGGQETQYF. CDR3 nucleotide sequence: TGTGCCAGCAGCTTAGGCGGAGGGGGCCAGGAGACCCAGTACTTC.

The V and J genes are TRBV9 and TRBJ2-1; 8 bases map to TRBD2. The trim removed 3 bases at V and 6 bases at J, leaving 8 bases unmatched. Germline lookup yields CDR1 SGDLS and CDR2 YYNGEE. The CDR3 loop spans 15 amino acids. As DNA, the CDR3 is TGTGCCAGCAGCGCCTCTAGCGGGCGTACCAATGAGCAGTTCTTC. This gives the protein CASSASSGRTNEQFF.

This clone was found a few times. The chain carries TRBV28 and TRBJ1-2; maybe TRBD1 (5 bases). The CDR3 totals 16 residues. CDR1 is MDHEN and CDR2 is SYDVKM in the germline V gene. V lost 6 bases to trimming and J lost 6 bases, with 23 bases between them. As DNA, the CDR3 is TGTGCCAGCAGATCCGGTGGGGCAGGTGGTAGGGATGGCTACACCTTC. Its protein is CASRSGGAGGRDGYTF.

This chain links TRBV4-1 with TRBJ1-1; D uncertain. There are 14 residues in the CDR3. Germline V gene lookup returns CDR1 MGHRA and CDR2 YSYEKL. With 1 base removed from V and 4 bases from J, the gap between germline ends came to 10 bases. In nucleotides, the CDR3 is TGCGCCAGCAGCCAAGCGGGTTACGGCACTGAAGCTTTCTTT. Protein sequence: CASSQAGYGTEAFF.

The V call is TRBV11-2, the J call TRBJ2-5; no definite D call. The CDR3 runs 11 residues. V dropped 3 bases and J dropped 5 bases, with 4 bases sitting between them. Germline CDR1 and CDR2: SGHAT and FQNNGV. This CDR3 is CASSFGETQYF. CDR3 DNA: TGTGCCAGCAGCTTCGGGGAGACCCAGTACTTC.

The J gene is TRBJ2-7, the V gene TRBV5-1; 8 bases are shared with TRBD1. Losses at the gene ends were 5 bases for V and 6 bases for J; bases not matched to a gene: 13. This CDR3 has 15 residues. Per germline, CDR1 SGHRS and CDR2 YFSETQ. CDR3 sequence reads: CASSNPGQANSEQYF. The CDR3 DNA reads as TGCGCCAGCAGTAACCCGGGACAGGCCAATAGCGAGCAGTACTTC.

The chain couples TRBV5-5 to TRBJ1-2, with D unresolved. CDR3 size: 15 residues. The V end lost 4 bases, the J end lost 4 bases, and 17 bases lay between the germline ends. Per the germline V gene, CDR1 is SGHKS and CDR2 is YYEKEE (reference sequence). The CDR3 loop reads CASSDTSRKTYGYTF. The CDR3, as DNA: TGTGCCAGCAGCGATACCTCGCGAAAGACCTATGGCTACACCTTC.

The chain couples TRBV2 to TRBJ2-7; a weak D match, TRBD2 (6 bases). Between the trimmed V and J ends, which lost 4 bases and 5 bases, there was a span of 18 bases. Germline CDR1 SNHLY, CDR2 FYNNEI. The CDR3 length is 15 residues. This chain's CDR3 is CASSVFGRGIHEQYF. The CDR3, as DNA: TGTGCCAGCAGTGTGTTTGGGCGGGGAATCCACGAGCAGTACTTC.

The chain links TRBV7-9 to TRBJ2-4; 8 positions agree with TRBD1. The germline V gene encodes CDR1 SEHNR and CDR2 FQNEAQ (reference sequence). V shed 6 bases and J 3 bases; nucleotides not matched to a gene: 4. The CDR3 totals 14 residues. The CDR3 bases are TGTGCCAGCAGACAGGGGACAGGCAAAAACATTCAGTACTTC. Protein product: CASRQGTGKNIQYF.

This chain connects TRBV5-1 to TRBJ2-1, with TRBD2 matching 16 bases. CDR3 length: 17 residues. The junction had 5 bases not matched to a gene; V was cut back by 1 base and J by 7 bases. CDR1 SGHRS and CDR2 YFSETQ come from the germline V gene. The CDR3 loop is CASSLMGTSGRVNEQFF. In DNA, the CDR3 is TGCGCCAGCAGCTTGATGGGGACTAGCGGGAGGGTGAATGAGCAGTTCTTC. Complete variable domain (other parts from reference TRBV5-1 and TRBJ2-1): KAGVTQTPRYLIKTRGQQVTLSCSPISGHRSVSWYQQTPGQGLQFLFEYFSETQRNKGNFPGRFSGRQFSNSRSEMNVSTLELGDSALYLCASSLMGTSGRVNEQFFGPGTRLTVL.

This chain joins TRBV4-1 and TRBJ2-1; D not resolved. The CDR3 is 11 residues long. V was pared by 8 bases and J by 10 bases, with 12 bases between. Germline assignment: CDR1 MGHRA and CDR2 YSYEKL. This chain's CDR3 is CASGDWTEQFF. CDR3 nucleotide sequence: TGCGCCAGCGGCGACTGGACCGAGCAGTTCTTC.

Only a few counts were recorded for this clone. V is TRBV19 and J is TRBJ2-7; 15 bases are shared with TRBD2. Trimming at V came to 5 bases and at J to 1 base, leaving 6 bases not matched to a gene. The CDR3 is 17 residues long. Germline CDR1 reads LNHDA; CDR2 reads SQIVND (reference sequence). DNA of the CDR3: TGTGCCAGTAGTGCCCCGGGGACTAGCGGGGGGTCCTACGAGCAGTACTTC. Encoded protein: CASSAPGTSGGSYEQYF.